This T cell receptor beta chain appears in the sequencing data of a study of cytotoxic CD8 clonotypes in ibrutinib-treated CLL. Study-wide findings and caveats: Higher clonality was seen at ibrutinib response and a return toward baseline at progression.

V lost 3 bases to trimming and J lost 0 bases, with 8 bases between them. Germline values: CDR1 ENHRY, CDR2 SYGVKD. The CDR3 is 15 amino acids. This clone came up a few times. Its antigen is not known. The repertoire was sequenced with immunoSEQ multiplex PCR; TCRdb's copy has only in-frame clones and lacks some. The sample yields almost 45,000 clones, over 60% seen once. The clonotype originates from a human donor with chronic lymphocytic leukemia. The chain recombines TRBV10-3 with TRBJ1-4; no definite D call. The source was PBMCs, collected after 12 months of ibrutinib treatment. CDR3 sequence (DNA): TGTGCCATCAGTGATGGGCTCGCAACTAATGAAAAACTGTTTTTT. It translates to CAISDGLATNEKLFF.